Each of the 13 T cell receptor beta chains below was sequenced from the same sample in a study of glioma-infiltrating T cells after dendritic cell vaccination. TCRdb's copy holds only in-frame clones and misses some; the assay was immunoSEQ multiplex PCR. The sample has more than 85,000 clones, 85% to 90% seen once. The specimen was blood, collected before dendritic cell vaccination. Receptors originate from a human donor with glioblastoma.

The chain recombines TRBV14 with TRBJ2-7; 13 bases are shared with TRBD2. This CDR3 contains 16 residues. With 2 bases clipped from V and 3 bases from J, the junction kept 4 bases outside the gene matches. The germline V gene has CDR1 SGHDN and CDR2 FVKESK. CDR3 amino acids: CASSQLGLAGDYEQYF. Written as DNA, the CDR3 is TGTGCCAGCAGCCAACTCGGACTAGCGGGGGACTACGAGCAGTACTTC.

V is TRBV19 and J is TRBJ2-3; tentatively, D is TRBD1 (6 bases). The CDR3 has 14 amino acids. The germline V gene has CDR1 LNHDA and CDR2 SQIVND (reference sequence). V was trimmed by 1 base and J by 8 bases, leaving 13 bases between them. The DNA for the CDR3 is TGTGCCAGTAGTATAGGTCACAGGGAAGGTACGCAGTATTTT. Translated: CASSIGHREGTQYF.

This clone has just a few counts. The chain combines TRBV4-2 with TRBJ1-1; D unclear. The germline CDR1 and CDR2 sequences are LGHNA and YNFKEQ. The CDR3 extends over 14 amino acids. V was pared by 4 bases and J by 0 bases, with 9 bases between. The CDR3 DNA reads TGTGCCAGCAGCCCCCGGAGAGTGAACACTGAAGCTTTCTTT. Encoded protein: CASSPRRVNTEAFF.

This chain connects TRBV29-1 to TRBJ2-7; TRBD2 is a possible D gene (5 bases). V was cut by 4 bases and J by 3 bases, with 13 bases left in between. Per germline, CDR1 SQVTM and CDR2 ANQGSEA. The CDR3 loop spans 13 amino acids. This chain's CDR3 is CSVGQAGNYEQYF. As DNA, the CDR3 is TGCAGCGTTGGCCAGGCCGGGAACTACGAGCAGTACTTC.

V is TRBV9 and J is TRBJ2-3; no clear D. Between the trimmed V and J ends, which lost 3 bases and 2 bases, there was a span of 4 bases. Germline loops: CDR1 SGDLS, CDR2 YYNGEE. CDR3 length: 12 amino acids. CDR3 in DNA: TGTGCCAGCAGCGCCTACACAGATACGCAGTATTTT. It codes for CASSAYTDTQYF.

This chain connects TRBV6-6 to TRBJ1-5; D is uncertain. This CDR3 has 16 residues. V gave up 0 bases and J gave up 2 bases, with 11 bases separating them. Germline V gene sequence: CDR1 MNHNY, CDR2 SVGAGI (reference sequence). The chain's CDR3 is CASSYSGRGGNQPQHF. The CDR3 nucleotides are TGTGCCAGCAGTTACTCAGGGAGAGGCGGCAATCAGCCCCAGCATTTT.

V is TRBV5-1 and J is TRBJ2-7; D is unresolved. From germline, CDR1 is SGHRS and CDR2 YFSETQ. V was shortened by 0 bases and J by 2 bases, with 9 bases between the two germline ends. There are 14 residues in the CDR3. For the CDR3, the DNA is TGCGCCAGCAGCTTGGAAAACCCAGCCTACGAGCAGTACTTC. This gives the protein CASSLENPAYEQYF.

This chain uses TRBV11-3 with TRBJ1-1; D is unclear. CDR1 SGHNT and CDR2 YENEEA come from the germline V gene. This CDR3 has 16 amino acids. With 5 bases removed from V and 1 base from J, the gap between germline ends came to 17 bases. Here the CDR3 reads CASSRSDGWRNTEAFF. The CDR3 nucleotides read TGTGCCAGCAGCCGTTCAGATGGTTGGAGGAACACTGAAGCTTTCTTT.

The chain recombines TRBV10-1 with TRBJ2-7, with D tentatively TRBD2 (6 bases). Germline CDR1 and CDR2: WNHNN and SYGVQD (reference sequence). V lost 8 bases to trimming and J lost 3 bases, with 14 bases between them. CDR3 length: 13 residues. The CDR3 DNA reads as TGCGCCAGCTCCGGGGCTAGCGACTACGAGCAGTACTTC. Translation gives CASSGASDYEQYF.

The chain joins TRBV30 to TRBJ2-1; D possibly corresponds to TRBD2 (5 bases). There are 13 residues in the CDR3. CDR1 and CDR2 (germline): GTSNPN, SVGIG (reference sequence). Trimming stripped 5 bases from V and 4 bases from J, with 12 bases between. The CDR3 sequence is CAWVNPGYNEQFF. CDR3 DNA sequence: TGTGCCTGGGTGAACCCGGGGTACAATGAGCAGTTCTTC.

The gene calls are TRBV12-5 and TRBJ1-6; no clear D. CDR3 length: 12 residues. V shed 9 bases and J shed 9 bases, with 12 bases lying between them. Germline V gene data show CDR1 as LGHNT and CDR2 as FRNRAP. The CDR3 DNA reads TGTGCTAGCTCTTCAGCGGCTTCACCCCTCCACTTT. Its protein product is CASSSAASPLHF.

The V gene is TRBV15, the J gene TRBJ2-7; 11 bases line up with TRBD1. Looked up from germline, CDR1 is LNHNV and CDR2 is YYDKDF (reference sequence). V lost 3 bases, J lost 3 bases, and 4 bases stayed unmatched. The CDR3 sequence is 15 residues long. The CDR3 bases are TGTGCCACCAGCAGGGGGGGGACAGGGGGCTACGAGCAGTACTTC. It specifies CATSRGGTGGYEQYF.

The chain recombines TRBV4-1 with TRBJ1-2; D unclear. This CDR3 is built from 15 residues. V lost 4 bases, J lost 6 bases, and 18 bases lay in between. Looked up from germline, CDR1 is MGHRA and CDR2 is YSYEKL. This CDR3 reads CASSREWSTLNGYTF. For the CDR3, the DNA is TGCGCCAGCAGCCGGGAGTGGAGTACCCTAAATGGCTACACCTTC.